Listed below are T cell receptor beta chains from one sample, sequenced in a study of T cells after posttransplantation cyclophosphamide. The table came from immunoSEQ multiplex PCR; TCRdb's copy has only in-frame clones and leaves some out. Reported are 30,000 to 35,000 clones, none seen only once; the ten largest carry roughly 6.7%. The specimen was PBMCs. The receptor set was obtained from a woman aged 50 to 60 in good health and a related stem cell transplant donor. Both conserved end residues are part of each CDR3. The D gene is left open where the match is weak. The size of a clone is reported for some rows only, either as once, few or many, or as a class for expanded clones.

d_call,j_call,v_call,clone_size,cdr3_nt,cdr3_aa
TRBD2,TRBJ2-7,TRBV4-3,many,TGCGCCAGCAGCCAAGTGGGGGGGAGGGCTCCCGAGCAGTACTTC,CASSQVGGRAPEQYF
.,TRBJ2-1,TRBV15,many,TGTGCCACCAGCAGGCCCCTCCAGGGGCGTAATGAGCAGTTCTTC,CATSRPLQGRNEQFF
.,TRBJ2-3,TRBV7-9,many,TGTGCCAGCAGCTTAGGCGGGGAAACAGATACGCAGTATTTT,CASSLGGETDTQYF
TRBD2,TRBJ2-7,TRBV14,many,TGTGCCAGCAGCTTGACTAGCGGGATCTACGAGCAGTACTTC,CASSLTSGIYEQYF
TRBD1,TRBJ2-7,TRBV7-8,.,TGTGCCAGCAGCTTAGGGTCCGGGACAGGATCCTACGAGCAGTACTTC,CASSLGSGTGSYEQYF
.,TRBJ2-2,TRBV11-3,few,TGTGCCAGCAGCAGACTAGTGGGTGTCGGGGAGCTGTTTTTT,CASSRLVGVGELFF
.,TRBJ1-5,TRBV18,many,TGTGCCAGTGGACAGAGCAATCAGCCCCAGCATTTT,CASGQSNQPQHF
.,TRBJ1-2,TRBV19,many,TGTGCCAGTAGTTTATCCATCCGGGGGGGCGATGGCTACACCTTC,CASSLSIRGGDGYTF
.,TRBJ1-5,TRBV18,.,TGTGCCAGCTCACCATTGGCGGGGACCAATCAGCCCCAGCATTTT,CASSPLAGTNQPQHF
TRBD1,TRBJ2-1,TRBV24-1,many,TGTGCCACCAGTGCGTCGAGGACAGGCGTAACATTGGTGCAGTTCTTC,CATSASRTGVTLVQFF
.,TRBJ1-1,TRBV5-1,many,TGCGCCAGCGGCCTCCAGGGAGTGAGGACTGAAGCTTTCTTT,CASGLQGVRTEAFF
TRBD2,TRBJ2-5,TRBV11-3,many,TGTGCCAGCAGCTTAGGCCAGCGGGAGACTGAGACCCAGTACTTC,CASSLGQRETETQYF
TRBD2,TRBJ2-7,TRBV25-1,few,TGTGCCAGCAGTCCTAGCGGGAGCTACGAGCAGTACTTC,CASSPSGSYEQYF
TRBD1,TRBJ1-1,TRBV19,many,TGTGCCAGTAGTATTGGGACAGGGTTCATGAACACTGAAGCTTTCTTT,CASSIGTGFMNTEAFF
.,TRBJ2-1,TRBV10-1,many,TGCGCCAGCAGTACTGAAGGGGAGCAGTTCTTC,CASSTEGEQFF
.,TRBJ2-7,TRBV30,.,TGTGCCTGGAGAAACAGGTTCTCCTACGAGCAGTACTTC,CAWRNRFSYEQYF
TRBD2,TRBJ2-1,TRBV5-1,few,TGCGCCAGCAGCTTGCCGGCTAGCGGGAGTAACAATGAGCAGTTCTTC,CASSLPASGSNNEQFF
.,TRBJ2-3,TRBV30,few,TGTGCCTGGATCGACAGGAGACGCACAGATACGCAGTATTTT,CAWIDRRRTDTQYF
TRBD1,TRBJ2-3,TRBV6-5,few,TGTGCCAGCAGTTCCTCCGGGACAGGGAACACAGATACGCAGTATTTT,CASSSSGTGNTDTQYF
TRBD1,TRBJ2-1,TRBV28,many,TGTGCCAGCAGTCTGACAGGGGGTTACTACAATGAGCAGTTCTTC,CASSLTGGYYNEQFF
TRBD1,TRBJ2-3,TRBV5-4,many,TGTGCCAGCAGGCAGGGGGCGGGTACGCAGTATTTT,CASRQGAGTQYF
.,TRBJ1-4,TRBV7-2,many,TGTGCCAGCAGCTTATCCGGGGGAACCGGTGGTGAAAAACTGTTTTTT,CASSLSGGTGGEKLFF
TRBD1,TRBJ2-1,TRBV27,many,TGTGCCAGCAGTTTGACAGGGGGCAGTGAGCAGTTCTTC,CASSLTGGSEQFF
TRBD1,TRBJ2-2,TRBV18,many,TGTGCCAGCTCACCACCCCAGGGGGCTGACACCGGGGAGCTGTTTTTT,CASSPPQGADTGELFF
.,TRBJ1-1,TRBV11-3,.,TGTGCCAGCAGCTACACCGTGAACACTGAAGCTTTCTTT,CASSYTVNTEAFF
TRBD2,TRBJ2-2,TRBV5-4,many,TGTGCCAGCCGCTTAGCGGGAGTCGGCACCGGGGAGCTGTTTTTT,CASRLAGVGTGELFF
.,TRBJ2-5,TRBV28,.,TGTGCCAGCAGTCCCCCTGGGGGGAGCGCCGAGACCCAGTACTTC,CASSPPGGSAETQYF
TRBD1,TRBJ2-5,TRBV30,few,TGTGCCTGGAGCAAGGGACAGGGAGTGGGCGAGACCCAGTACTTC,CAWSKGQGVGETQYF
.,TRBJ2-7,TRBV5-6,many,TGTGCCAGCAGCTTGGTGGGGGCCGGGTCCTACGAGCAGTACTTC,CASSLVGAGSYEQYF
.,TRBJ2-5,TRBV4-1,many,TGCGCCAGCAGCCCCCTTACAGGGTTGGAGACCCAGTACTTC,CASSPLTGLETQYF
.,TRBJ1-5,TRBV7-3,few,TGTGCCAGCAGCCTGAGCCCCCGTCAGCCCCAGCATTTT,CASSLSPRQPQHF
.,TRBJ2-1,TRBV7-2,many,TGTGCCAGCAGCTTAAGCCGATCGGCGGCGTATGAGCAGTTCTTC,CASSLSRSAAYEQFF
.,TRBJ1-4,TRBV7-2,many,TGTGCCAGCAGCACTAACCCCCCTGCAACTAATGAAAAACTGTTTTTT,CASSTNPPATNEKLFF
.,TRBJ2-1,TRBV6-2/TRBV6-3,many,TGTGCCAGCAGTTACGTAGCCGATACCTACAATGAGCAGTTCTTC,CASSYVADTYNEQFF
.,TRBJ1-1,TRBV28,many,TGTGCCAGCAGTTTAGTATCAAGGGGTGGGACTGAAGCTTTCTTT,CASSLVSRGGTEAFF
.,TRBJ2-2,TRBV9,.,TGTGCCAGCAGCGTTGAGGGCCAGGACGGGGAGCTGTTTTTT,CASSVEGQDGELFF
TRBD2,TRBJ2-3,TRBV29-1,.,TGCAGCGTTGAACCCCGGGGGGGAGAGGGAACAGATACGCAGTATTTT,CSVEPRGGEGTDTQYF
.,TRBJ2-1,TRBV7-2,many,TGTGCCAGCAGCCCGGCCCGGGTAAAGCAGTTCTTC,CASSPARVKQFF
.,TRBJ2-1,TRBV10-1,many,TGCGCCAGCAGTGTTTGGTCTTTACGGGAGCAGTTCTTC,CASSVWSLREQFF
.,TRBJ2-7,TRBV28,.,TGTGCCAGCACCCCGCCGGGGGACTCCTACGAGCAGTACTTC,CASTPPGDSYEQYF
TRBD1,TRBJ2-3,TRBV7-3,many,TGTGCCAGCAGCTTATCGGGACAGGGGGGGGATACGCAGTATTTT,CASSLSGQGGDTQYF
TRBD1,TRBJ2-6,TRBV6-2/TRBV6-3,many,TGTGCCAGCAGGATAGGGACAGGTCTCTCTGGGGCCAACGTCCTGACTTTC,CASRIGTGLSGANVLTF
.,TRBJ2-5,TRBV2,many,TGTGCCAGCAGTGCCATACAGAGAGAGACCCAGTACTTC,CASSAIQRETQYF
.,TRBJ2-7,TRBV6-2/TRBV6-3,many,TGTGCCAGCAGTTACCTTGGGGGCAGGATCCCCTACGAGCAGTACTTC,CASSYLGGRIPYEQYF
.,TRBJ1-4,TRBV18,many,TGTGCCAGCTCAGGGGGGGCTGCGGCTAATGAAAAACTGTTTTTT,CASSGGAAANEKLFF
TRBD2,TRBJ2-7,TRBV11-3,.,TGTGCCAGCAGCCCCGGGGGGTATGGGGTTACTGGGGAGCAGTACTTC,CASSPGGYGVTGEQYF
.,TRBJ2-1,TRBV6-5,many,TGTGCCAGCAGTTCCTGGCCCAATGAGCAGTTCTTC,CASSSWPNEQFF
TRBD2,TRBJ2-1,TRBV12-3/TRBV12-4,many,TGTGCCAGCAGTCTACCTGGGACTAAAAGGAGCGGTGAGCAGTTCTTC,CASSLPGTKRSGEQFF
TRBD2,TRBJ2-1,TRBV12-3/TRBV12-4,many,TGTGCCAGCCAACCGGGAGGGGGAAGTCCTAGGGGCGATGAGCAGTTCTTC,CASQPGGGSPRGDEQFF
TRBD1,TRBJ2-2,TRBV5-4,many,TGTGCCAGCAGCCCCGGGACAGGGTTTAGCGGGGAGCTGTTTTTT,CASSPGTGFSGELFF
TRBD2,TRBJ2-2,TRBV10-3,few,TGTGCCATCAGTGTTAGCGGGACCGGGGAGCTGTTTTTT,CAISVSGTGELFF
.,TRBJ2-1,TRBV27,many,TGTGCCAGCACCCGAGGGACAAATCCTCTTATAGGGAATGAGCAGTTCTTC,CASTRGTNPLIGNEQFF
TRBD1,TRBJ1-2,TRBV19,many,TGTGCCAGTATAGGACAGGGCTATGGCTACACCTTC,CASIGQGYGYTF
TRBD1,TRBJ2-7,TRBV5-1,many,TGCGCCAGCAGCTCCGGGACAGGGCTTTACGAGCAGTACTTC,CASSSGTGLYEQYF
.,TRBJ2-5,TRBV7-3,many,TGTGCCAGCAGCTTAGTCGGTAGCGGAGGAGGGCAAGAGACCCAGTACTTC,CASSLVGSGGGQETQYF
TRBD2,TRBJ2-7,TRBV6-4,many,TGTGCCAGCAGTCTCCTGACTAGCGGGAGTGGCTACGAGCAGTACTTC,CASSLLTSGSGYEQYF
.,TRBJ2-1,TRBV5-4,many,TGTGCCAGCAGCTTGGACGGGCTAGCCCTCGGCAATGAGCAGTTCTTC,CASSLDGLALGNEQFF
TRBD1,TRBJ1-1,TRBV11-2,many,TGTGCCAGCAGCTCCGGACAGGGAGAAGCTTTCTTT,CASSSGQGEAFF
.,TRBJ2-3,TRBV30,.,TGTGCCTGGAGTGAGACAAGACCCACAGATACGCAGTATTTT,CAWSETRPTDTQYF